Each of the 20 T cell receptor beta chains below was sequenced from the same sample in a study of T cells in Graves' hyperthyroidism and ophthalmopathy. TCR beta CDR3 regions were amplified from RNA transcripts. HTBI primers drove first-round RT-PCR of the TCR CDR3. TCRdb used MiXCR to reprocess the multiplex PCR reads, holding one entry per CDR3 protein. The table records 530,000 or so distinct CDR3 sequences, under 60% of them present only once. Sequencing was done on a sample of peripheral blood or thyroid tissue (not recorded which). The receptors stem from a woman aged 18-30 years with Graves' hyperthyroidism.

At least ten counts were recorded for this clonotype. This chain uses TRBV19 with TRBJ2-2, with TRBD1 matching over 8 bases. Unmatched junction bases numbered 11, after V lost 5 bases and J lost 6 bases. This CDR3 has 16 residues. Germline lookup yields CDR1 LNHDA and CDR2 SQIVND (reference sequence). CDR3: CASSLRTGTGAGELFF. The CDR3 DNA reads TGTGCCAGTAGTTTACGGACAGGGACGGGGGCCGGGGAGCTGTTTTTT.

This clonotype was found many times. The rearrangement links TRBV5-6 to TRBJ1-2; D unresolved. CDR3 length equals 15 residues. V was clipped by 2 bases and J by 0 bases, with 11 bases between them. Per germline, CDR1 SGHDT and CDR2 YYEEEE. DNA of the CDR3: TGTGCCAGCAGCTTACTCTCGATAGCTAACTATGGCTACACCTTC. Translation: CASSLLSIANYGYTF. The full variable domain, with the rest looked up from reference TRBV5-6 and TRBJ1-2, is DAGVTQSPTHLIKTRGQQVTLRCSPKSGHDTVSWYQQALGQGPQFIFQYYEEEERQRGNFPDRFSGHQFPNYSSELNVNALLLGDSALYLCASSLLSIANYGYTFGSGTRLTVV.

The sample holds many counts of this clonotype. This chain links TRBV4-1 with TRBJ1-4, with D tentatively TRBD1 (5 bases). The CDR3 contains 16 residues. Between the trimmed V and J ends, which lost 0 bases and 7 bases, there was a span of 15 bases. In germline, CDR1 is MGHRA, CDR2 YSYEKL. The CDR3 protein is CASSQDWGSSGEKLFF. The CDR3 bases are TGCGCCAGCAGCCAAGACTGGGGGAGTAGTGGTGAAAAACTGTTTTTT.

This clonotype was observed at least ten times. The rearrangement uses TRBV7-9 and TRBJ2-5, with 11 bases fitting TRBD2. CDR3 length: 16 amino acids. Germline loops: CDR1 SEHNR, CDR2 FQNEAQ (reference sequence). The trim removed 3 bases at V and 4 bases at J, leaving 7 bases unmatched. CDR3 sequence reads: CASSFKLAGVGETQYF. CDR3 coding DNA: TGTGCCAGCAGCTTTAAACTAGCGGGAGTGGGAGAGACCCAGTACTTC.

This clonotype was detected a few times. The chain carries TRBV5-1 and TRBJ1-4; possibly TRBD1 for D (5 bases). Germline lookup yields CDR1 SGHRS and CDR2 YFSETQ. There are 15 residues in the CDR3. V was pared by 4 bases and J by 0 bases, with 10 bases between. For the CDR3, the DNA is TGCGCCAGCAGCGTCACAGGCGCAACTAATGAAAAACTGTTTTTT. This translates into CASSVTGATNEKLFF.

At least ten counts were recorded for this clonotype. This rearrangement joins TRBV5-1 to TRBJ2-2; 9 bases fit TRBD2. Germline lookup yields CDR1 SGHRS and CDR2 YFSETQ. The V segment lost 5 bases and the J segment 4 bases; nucleotides outside the gene matches: 3. The CDR3 is made up of 14 amino acids. CDR3 residues: CASRRLAATGELFF. The DNA of the CDR3 is TGCGCCAGCAGAAGACTAGCGGCCACCGGGGAGCTGTTTTTT.

V gene TRBV6-5 combines with J gene TRBJ1-1; TRBD1 matches 8 bases. The CDR3 length is 20 residues. V shed 1 base, J shed 4 bases, and the junction held 20 bases outside the gene matches. Germline lookup yields CDR1 MNHEY and CDR2 SVGAGI. CDR3 in DNA: TGTGCCAGCAGTTACTATTATCAGGGACAGGCCAGAGATGGAGGCACTGAAGCTTTCTTT. Its protein is CASSYYYQGQARDGGTEAFF.

This clonotype has a count of ten or more. The rearrangement links TRBV5-5 to TRBJ1-1; tentatively, D is TRBD1 (5 bases). CDR1 and CDR2 (germline): SGHKS, YYEKEE (reference sequence). The CDR3 is 17 residues long. Trimming cost V 3 bases and J 2 bases, with 20 bases left between them. As DNA, the CDR3 is TGTGCCAGCAGCTCGCTTTCAGGGAGTGCAAAAAACACTGAAGCTTTCTTT. Translation: CASSSLSGSAKNTEAFF.

In regard to this clonotype: One end of the junction is discordant with germline, which a read error may explain. The chain uses TRBV30 and TRBJ2-6, with 10 bases fitting TRBD1. The CDR3 covers 14 residues. Germline V gene lookup returns CDR1 GTSNPN and CDR2 SVGIG (reference sequence). The CDR3 sequence: CAWSEGTGANVLTF. The CDR3 bases are TGTGCCTGGAGTGAAGGGACAGGGGCGAACGTCCTGACTTTC.

As concerns this clonotype: At one end, the junction sequence differs from germline, possibly due to a read error. CDR3 in amino acids: CASSPGTGGYTF. The CDR3 DNA is TGCGCCAGCAGCCCAGGGACAGGTGGCTACACCTTC. V and J are TRBV7-3 and TRBJ1-2, with 8 bases identical to TRBD1. The CDR3 covers 12 residues. The V gene's germline CDR1 is SGHTA and CDR2 FQGTGA.

This clonotype was seen many times. This chain's CDR3 is CSAVFLAGGGEQYF. Here the CDR3 DNA reads TGCAGTGCCGTGTTTCTAGCGGGAGGGGGCGAGCAGTACTTC. J is TRBJ2-7 and V is TRBV20-1, with 12 bases matching TRBD2. The CDR3 is 14 residues long. From germline, CDR1 is DFQATT and CDR2 SNEGSKA (reference sequence). V was pared by 6 bases and J by 6 bases, with 9 bases of the junction left unmatched.

The table lists this clonotype with a few counts. This chain links TRBV15 with TRBJ2-2; D gene unclear. Trimming pared 1 base from V and 8 bases from J, leaving 14 bases between. This CDR3 has 15 residues. The germline V gene encodes CDR1 LNHNV and CDR2 YYDKDF (reference sequence). This CDR3 is CATSRVILGDGELFF. The CDR3 region has the DNA TGTGCCACCAGCAGAGTAATACTTGGGGATGGGGAGCTGTTTTTT.

This sequence joins TRBV7-9 and TRBJ2-2; 8 positions agree with TRBD1. The CDR3 totals 17 residues. Per germline, CDR1 SEHNR and CDR2 FQNEAQ (reference sequence). V shed 1 base and J 4 bases; nucleotides not matched to a gene: 8. The CDR3 DNA reads as TGTGCCAGCAGCTTAGGGAGGAGGGACAGGCCCACCGGGGAGCTGTTTTTT. Translating gives CASSLGRRDRPTGELFF.

The chain combines TRBV2 with TRBJ2-5; tentatively, D is TRBD1 (5 bases). CDR3 length: 12 amino acids. Between the trimmed V and J ends, which lost 1 base and 11 bases, there was a span of 11 bases. The germline V gene has CDR1 SNHLY and CDR2 FYNNEI. CDR3 in amino acids: CASSEGSRGQYF. In DNA form, the CDR3 reads TGTGCCAGCAGTGAAGGGAGTAGGGGACAGTACTTC.

This clonotype occurred many times. The chain recombines TRBV2 with TRBJ2-5, with TRBD2 matching 9 bases. The V gene's germline CDR1 is SNHLY and CDR2 FYNNEI. V lost 6 bases, J lost 5 bases, and 16 bases stayed unmatched. The CDR3 has 17 residues. CDR3 bases: TGTGCCAGCAGGCCTAGACTAGCGGTCCTCAGGGGGGAGACCCAGTACTTC. Encoded protein: CASRPRLAVLRGETQYF.

This clonotype was recorded at least ten times. The chain joins TRBV5-8 to TRBJ2-5, with D possibly TRBD2 on 6 matching bases. The germline V and J ends were trimmed by 0 bases and 0 bases, with 9 bases remaining between them. The CDR3 is made up of 15 amino acids. Germline-derived CDR1 and CDR2 are SGHTS and YDEGEE. The CDR3 bases are TGTGCCAGCAGCTTGGGGCTAGCGTACCAAGAGACCCAGTACTTC. Its protein product is CASSLGLAYQETQYF. Drawing the rest from reference TRBV5-8 and TRBJ2-5, the complete variable domain is EAGVTQSPTHLIKTRGQQATLRCSPISGHTSVYWYQQALGLGLQFLLWYDEGEERNRGNFPPRFSGRQFPNYSSELNVNALELEDSALYLCASSLGLAYQETQYFGPGTRLLVL.

This clonotype came up many times. J is TRBJ1-2 and V is TRBV27; 9 nucleotides line up with TRBD1. From germline, CDR1 is MNHEY and CDR2 SMNVEV (reference sequence). Trimming cost V 6 bases and J 3 bases; bases outside gene matches: 5. This CDR3 is 14 amino acids long. The CDR3 nucleotides read TGTGCCAGCAGGCTACGGACAGGGGACTATGGCTACACCTTC. Encoded protein: CASRLRTGDYGYTF.

This clonotype was observed at least ten times. The chain couples TRBV19 to TRBJ2-2, with D possibly TRBD1 on 6 matching bases. CDR1 and CDR2 (germline): LNHDA, SQIVND (reference sequence). The CDR3 contains 15 residues. V gave up 4 bases and J gave up 0 bases, with 9 bases separating them. The CDR3 DNA sequence: TGTGCCAGTAGTAGAGGACAGTCGAACACCGGGGAGCTGTTTTTT. Translation: CASSRGQSNTGELFF.

This clonotype was counted at least ten times. This rearrangement joins TRBV29-1 to TRBJ1-1; perhaps TRBD1 as D (5 bases). CDR3 size: 13 residues. Trimming removed 7 bases from V and 2 bases from J, with 14 bases in between. CDR1 is SQVTM and CDR2 is ANQGSEA in the germline V gene. CDR3 sequence reads: CSATRAINTEAFF. The CDR3 bases are TGCAGCGCGACCAGGGCGATTAACACTGAAGCTTTCTTT.

This clonotype was seen at least ten times. This chain joins TRBV28 and TRBJ2-5; D may match TRBD1 or TRBD2 (5 bases each). CDR3 length: 16 amino acids. Germline V gives CDR1 MDHEN, CDR2 SYDVKM. With 5 bases removed from V and 2 bases from J, the gap between germline ends came to 18 bases. CDR3 amino acids: CASSPGTTQDQETQYF. The CDR3 coding sequence is TGTGCCAGCAGTCCCGGGACCACCCAGGATCAAGAGACCCAGTACTTC.